Listed here is a single T cell receptor beta chain. These data belong to a study of blood T cell repertoires in COVID-19. Study at large: PBMCs, B-cell-depleted T cells, or T cells provided the cDNA or gDNA that made up the material.

In the authors' methods: From reference gene primer amplification, estimates of nucleated cell counts were derived. Repertoires were generated with immunoSEQ multiplex PCR, while TCRdb's copy carries only in-frame clones and drops some. That table is the source of V, J and clone size, and D and trimming were worked out from the DNA. The sample has 230,000 or so clones; approximately 82% are singletons. Per the germline V gene, CDR1 is GTSNPN and CDR2 is SVGIG (reference sequence). This CDR3 is 13 amino acids long. The ends were cut back, 4 bases at V and 1 base at J, with 8 bases in the middle. The chain recombines TRBV30 with TRBJ1-3; D ambiguous. The sample taken for sequencing was peripheral blood. This receptor was obtained from a man aged 40-55 years with active or convalescent COVID-19. The CDR3 spells CAWKWRSGNTIYF. In DNA, the CDR3 is TGTGCCTGGAAATGGAGGTCTGGAAACACCATATATTTT.